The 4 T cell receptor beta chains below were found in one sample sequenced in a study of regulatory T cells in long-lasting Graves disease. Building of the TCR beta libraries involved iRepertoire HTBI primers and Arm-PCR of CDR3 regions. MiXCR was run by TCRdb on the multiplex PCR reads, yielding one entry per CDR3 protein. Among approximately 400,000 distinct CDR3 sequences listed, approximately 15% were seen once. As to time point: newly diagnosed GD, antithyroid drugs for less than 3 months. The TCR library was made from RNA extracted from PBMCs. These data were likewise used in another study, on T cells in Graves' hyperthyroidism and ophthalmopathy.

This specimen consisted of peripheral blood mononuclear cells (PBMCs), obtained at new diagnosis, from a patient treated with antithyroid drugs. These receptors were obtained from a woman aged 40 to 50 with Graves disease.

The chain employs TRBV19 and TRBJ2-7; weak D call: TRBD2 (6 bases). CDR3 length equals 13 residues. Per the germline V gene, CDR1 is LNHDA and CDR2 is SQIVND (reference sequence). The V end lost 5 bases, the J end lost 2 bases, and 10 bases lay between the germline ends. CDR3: CASSAGRAYEQYF. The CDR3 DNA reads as TGTGCCAGTAGTGCGGGACGAGCCTACGAGCAGTACTTC.

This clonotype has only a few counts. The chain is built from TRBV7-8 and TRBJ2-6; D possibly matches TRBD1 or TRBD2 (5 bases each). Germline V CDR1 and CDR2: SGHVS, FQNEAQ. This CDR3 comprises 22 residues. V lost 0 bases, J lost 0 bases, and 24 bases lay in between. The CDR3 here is CASSLASGTTQKPFSGANVLTF. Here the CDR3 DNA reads TGTGCCAGCAGCTTAGCCTCAGGGACGACTCAAAAACCCTTCTCTGGGGCCAACGTCCTGACTTTC.

CDR3 sequence reads: CASSVGGSNQPQHF. CDR3 nucleotide sequence: TGTGCCAGCAGCGTAGGAGGGAGTAATCAGCCCCAGCATTTT. J is TRBJ1-5 and V is TRBV9; no clear D gene. Looked up from germline, CDR1 is SGDLS and CDR2 is YYNGEE. Trimming left V 0 bases short and J 4 bases short, with 8 bases between. The CDR3 is made up of 14 amino acids.

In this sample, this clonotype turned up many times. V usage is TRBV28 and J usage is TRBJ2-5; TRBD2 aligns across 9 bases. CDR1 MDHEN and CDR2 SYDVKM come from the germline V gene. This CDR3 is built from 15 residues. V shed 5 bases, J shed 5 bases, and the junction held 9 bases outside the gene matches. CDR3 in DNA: TGTGCCAGCAGTCCCCTAGCGGGAAGGAGGGAGACCCAGTACTTC. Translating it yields CASSPLAGRRETQYF.